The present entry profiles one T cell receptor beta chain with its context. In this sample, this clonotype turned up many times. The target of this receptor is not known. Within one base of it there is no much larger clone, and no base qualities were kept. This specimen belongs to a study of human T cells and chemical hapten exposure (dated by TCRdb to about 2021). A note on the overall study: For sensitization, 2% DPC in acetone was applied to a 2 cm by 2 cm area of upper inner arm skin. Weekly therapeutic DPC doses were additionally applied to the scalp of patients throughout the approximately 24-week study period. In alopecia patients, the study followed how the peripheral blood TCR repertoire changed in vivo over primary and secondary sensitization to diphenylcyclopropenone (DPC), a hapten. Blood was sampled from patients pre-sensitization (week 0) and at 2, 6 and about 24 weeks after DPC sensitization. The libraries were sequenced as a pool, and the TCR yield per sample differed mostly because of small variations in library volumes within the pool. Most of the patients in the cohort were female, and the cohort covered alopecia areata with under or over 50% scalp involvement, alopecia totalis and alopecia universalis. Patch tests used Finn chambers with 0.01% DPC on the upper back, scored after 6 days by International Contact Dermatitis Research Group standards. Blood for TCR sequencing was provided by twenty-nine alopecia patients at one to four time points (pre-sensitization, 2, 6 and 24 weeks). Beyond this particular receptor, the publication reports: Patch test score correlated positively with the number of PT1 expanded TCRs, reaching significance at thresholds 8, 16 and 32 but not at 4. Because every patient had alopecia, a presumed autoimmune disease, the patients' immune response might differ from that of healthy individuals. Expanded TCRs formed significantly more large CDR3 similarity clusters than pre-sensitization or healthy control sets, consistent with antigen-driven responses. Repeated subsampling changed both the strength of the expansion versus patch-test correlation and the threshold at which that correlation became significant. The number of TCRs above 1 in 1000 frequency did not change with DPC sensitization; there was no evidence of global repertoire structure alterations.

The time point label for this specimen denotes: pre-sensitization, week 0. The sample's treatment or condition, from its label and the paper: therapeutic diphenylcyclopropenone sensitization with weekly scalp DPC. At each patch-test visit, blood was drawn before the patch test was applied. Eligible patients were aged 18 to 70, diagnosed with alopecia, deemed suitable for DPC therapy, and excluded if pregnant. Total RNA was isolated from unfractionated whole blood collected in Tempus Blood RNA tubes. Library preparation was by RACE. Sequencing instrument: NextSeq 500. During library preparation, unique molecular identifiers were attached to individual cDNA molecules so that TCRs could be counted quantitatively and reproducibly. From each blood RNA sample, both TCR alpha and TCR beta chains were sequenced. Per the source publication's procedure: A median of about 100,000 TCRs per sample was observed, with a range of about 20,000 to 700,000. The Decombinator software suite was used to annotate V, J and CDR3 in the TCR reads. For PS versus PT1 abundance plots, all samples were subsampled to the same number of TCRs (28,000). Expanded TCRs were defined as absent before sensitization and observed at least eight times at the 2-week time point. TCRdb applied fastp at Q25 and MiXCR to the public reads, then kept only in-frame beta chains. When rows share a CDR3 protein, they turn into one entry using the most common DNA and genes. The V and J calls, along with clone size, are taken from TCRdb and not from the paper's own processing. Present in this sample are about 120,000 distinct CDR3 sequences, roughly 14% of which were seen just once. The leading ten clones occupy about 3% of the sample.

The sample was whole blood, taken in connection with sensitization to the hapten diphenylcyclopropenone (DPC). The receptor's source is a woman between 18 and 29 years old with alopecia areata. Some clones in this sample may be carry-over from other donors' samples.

The DNA reads as follows: TGCAGTGCTAGAACCGGGACAGGGGGCCGGAATTCACCCCTCCACTTT. It is translated as CSARTGTGGRNSPLHF. The sequence links TRBV20-1 to TRBJ1-6, and TRBD1 aligns with 12 junction nucleotides. The germline V and J ends show losses of 2 bases and 7 bases respectively, and no gene match explains 6 bases of the junction. CDR1 DFQATT and CDR2 SNEGSKA are derived from the germline V gene (reference sequence). The CDR3 covers 16 residues, taking in both the cysteine and the phenylalanine. Of the read, only the CDR3 DNA is kept; its 48 bases are in frame from base 1.